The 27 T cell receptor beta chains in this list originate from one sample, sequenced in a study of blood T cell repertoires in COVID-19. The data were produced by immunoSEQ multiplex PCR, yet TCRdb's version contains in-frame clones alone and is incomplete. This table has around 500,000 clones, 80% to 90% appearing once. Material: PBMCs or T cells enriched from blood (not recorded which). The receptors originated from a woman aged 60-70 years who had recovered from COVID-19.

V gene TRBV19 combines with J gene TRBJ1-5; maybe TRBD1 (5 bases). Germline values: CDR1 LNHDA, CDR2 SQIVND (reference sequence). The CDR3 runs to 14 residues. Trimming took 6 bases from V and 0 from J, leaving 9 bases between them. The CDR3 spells CASSPGYSNQPQHF. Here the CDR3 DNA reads TGTGCCAGTAGCCCAGGGTATAGCAATCAGCCCCAGCATTTT.

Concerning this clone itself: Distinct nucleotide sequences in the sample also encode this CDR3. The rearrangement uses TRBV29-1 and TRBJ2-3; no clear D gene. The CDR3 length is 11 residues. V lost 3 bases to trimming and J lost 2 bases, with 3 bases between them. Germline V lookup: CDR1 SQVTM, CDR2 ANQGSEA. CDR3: CSVDNTDTQYF. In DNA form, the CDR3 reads TGCAGCGTTGATAACACAGATACGCAGTATTTT.

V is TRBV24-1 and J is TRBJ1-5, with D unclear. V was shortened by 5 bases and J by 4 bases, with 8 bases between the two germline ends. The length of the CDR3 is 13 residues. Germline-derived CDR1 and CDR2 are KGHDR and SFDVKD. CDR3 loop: CATSAAGNQPQHF. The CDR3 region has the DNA TGTGCCACCAGTGCCGCGGGGAATCAGCCCCAGCATTTT.

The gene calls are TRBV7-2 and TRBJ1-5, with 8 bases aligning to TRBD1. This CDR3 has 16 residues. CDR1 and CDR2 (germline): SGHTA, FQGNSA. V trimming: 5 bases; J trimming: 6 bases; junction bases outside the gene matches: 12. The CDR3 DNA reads TGTGCCAGCAGCCTACTTAACCAGGGGGCAGGTCAGCCCCAGCATTTT. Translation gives CASSLLNQGAGQPQHF.

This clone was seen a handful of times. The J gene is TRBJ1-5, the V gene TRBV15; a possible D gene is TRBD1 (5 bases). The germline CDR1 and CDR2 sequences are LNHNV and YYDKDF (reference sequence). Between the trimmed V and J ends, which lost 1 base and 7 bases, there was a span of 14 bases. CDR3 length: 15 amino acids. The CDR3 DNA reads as TGTGCCACCAGCAGAGTCAGGGAAGGGAACCAGCCCCAGCATTTT. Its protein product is CATSRVREGNQPQHF.

CDR3 coding DNA: TGTGCCAGCAGCTCTCCGACAGGGGGATCATCGGGCGAGCAGTACTTC. It is translated as CASSSPTGGSSGEQYF. The chain employs TRBV7-9 and TRBJ2-7; 9 nucleotides align to TRBD1. Per germline, CDR1 SEHNR and CDR2 FQNEAQ (reference sequence). The CDR3 spans 16 residues. Unmatched junction bases numbered 13, after V lost 4 bases and J lost 6 bases.

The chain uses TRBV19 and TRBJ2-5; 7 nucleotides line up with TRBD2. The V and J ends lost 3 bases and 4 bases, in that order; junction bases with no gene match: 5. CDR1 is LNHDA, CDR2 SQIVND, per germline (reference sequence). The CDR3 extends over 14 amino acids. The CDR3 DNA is TGTGCCAGTAGTATTAGAGGGGAGGGAGAGACCCAGTACTTC. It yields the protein CASSIRGEGETQYF.

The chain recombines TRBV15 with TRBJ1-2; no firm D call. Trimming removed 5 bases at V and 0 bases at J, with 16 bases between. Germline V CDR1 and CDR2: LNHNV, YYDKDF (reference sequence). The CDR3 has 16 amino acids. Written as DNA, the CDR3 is TGTGCCACCAGCCCACACGGAGTCCCTTCTAACTATGGCTACACCTTC. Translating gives CATSPHGVPSNYGYTF.

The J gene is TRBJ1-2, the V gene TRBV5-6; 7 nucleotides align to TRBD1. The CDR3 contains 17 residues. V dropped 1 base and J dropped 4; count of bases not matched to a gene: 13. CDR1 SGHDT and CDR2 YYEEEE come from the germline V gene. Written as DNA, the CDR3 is TGTGCCAGCAGCTTGAAGGACAGGACCTTATTGCCCTATGGCTACACCTTC. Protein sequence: CASSLKDRTLLPYGYTF.

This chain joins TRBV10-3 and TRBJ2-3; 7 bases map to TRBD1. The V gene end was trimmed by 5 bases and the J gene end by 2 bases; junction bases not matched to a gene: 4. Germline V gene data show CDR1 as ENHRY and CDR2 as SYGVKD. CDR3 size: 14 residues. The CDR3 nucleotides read TGTGCCATCAGTTCGGACAGGTCCACAGATACGCAGTATTTT. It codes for CAISSDRSTDTQYF.

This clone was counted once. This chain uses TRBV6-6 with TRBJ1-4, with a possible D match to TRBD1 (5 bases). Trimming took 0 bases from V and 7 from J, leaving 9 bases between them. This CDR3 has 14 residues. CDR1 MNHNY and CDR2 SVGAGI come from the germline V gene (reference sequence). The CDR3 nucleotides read TGTGCCAGCAGTTACTCGACGGGGGGTGAAAAACTGTTTTTT. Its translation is CASSYSTGGEKLFF.

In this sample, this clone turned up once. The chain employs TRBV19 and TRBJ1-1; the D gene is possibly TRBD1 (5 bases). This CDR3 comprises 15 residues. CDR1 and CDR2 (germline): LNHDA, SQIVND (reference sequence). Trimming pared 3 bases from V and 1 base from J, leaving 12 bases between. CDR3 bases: TGTGCCAGTAGTATCACTGGGGCTACGAACACTGAAGCTTTCTTT. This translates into CASSITGATNTEAFF. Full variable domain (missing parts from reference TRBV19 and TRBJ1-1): DGGITQSPKYLFRKEGQNVTLSCEQNLNHDAMYWYRQDPGQGLRLIYYSQIVNDFQKGDIAEGYSVSREKKESFPLTVTSAQKNPTAFYLCASSITGATNTEAFFGQGTRLTVV.

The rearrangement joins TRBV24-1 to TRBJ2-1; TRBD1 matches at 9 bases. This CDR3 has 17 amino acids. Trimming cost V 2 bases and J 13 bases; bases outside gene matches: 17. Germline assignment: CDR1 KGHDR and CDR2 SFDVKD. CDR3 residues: CATSDSGTGIGSMRQFF. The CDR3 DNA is TGTGCCACCAGTGATTCCGGGACAGGGATTGGGTCAATGAGACAGTTCTTC.

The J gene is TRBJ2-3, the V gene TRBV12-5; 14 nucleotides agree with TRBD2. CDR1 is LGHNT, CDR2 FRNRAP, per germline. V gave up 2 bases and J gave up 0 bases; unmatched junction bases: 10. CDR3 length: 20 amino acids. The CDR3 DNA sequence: TGTGCTAGTGGTTTGAGTTTTGGGACTAGCGGGGGCTACAGCACAGATACGCAGTATTTT. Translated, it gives CASGLSFGTSGGYSTDTQYF.

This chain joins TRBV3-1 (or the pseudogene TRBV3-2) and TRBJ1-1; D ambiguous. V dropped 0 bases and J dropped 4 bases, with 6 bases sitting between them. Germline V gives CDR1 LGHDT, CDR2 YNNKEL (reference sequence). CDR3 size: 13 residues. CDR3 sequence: CASSQERGTEAFF. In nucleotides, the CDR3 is TGTGCCAGCAGCCAAGAGCGGGGCACTGAAGCTTTCTTT.

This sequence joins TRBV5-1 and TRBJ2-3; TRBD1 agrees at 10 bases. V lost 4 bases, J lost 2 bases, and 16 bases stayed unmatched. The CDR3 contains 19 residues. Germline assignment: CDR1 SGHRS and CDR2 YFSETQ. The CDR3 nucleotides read TGCGCCAGCAGCCCCTCGACAGGGGGCGTTTTAAGGGCCACAGATACGCAGTATTTT. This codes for CASSPSTGGVLRATDTQYF.

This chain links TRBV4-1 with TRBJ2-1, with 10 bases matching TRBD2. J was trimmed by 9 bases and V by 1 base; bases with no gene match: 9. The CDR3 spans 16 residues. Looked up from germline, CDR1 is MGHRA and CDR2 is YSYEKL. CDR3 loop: CASSQVGSGGAGEQFF. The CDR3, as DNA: TGCGCCAGCAGCCAAGTAGGCAGCGGGGGGGCTGGTGAGCAGTTCTTC.

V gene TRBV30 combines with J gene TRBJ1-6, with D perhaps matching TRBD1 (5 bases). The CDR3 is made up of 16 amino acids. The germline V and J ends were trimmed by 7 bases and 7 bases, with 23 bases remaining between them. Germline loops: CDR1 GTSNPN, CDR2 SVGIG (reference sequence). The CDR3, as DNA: TGTGCCTCCTCCGACGCCGGGGGAGCTTCCAATTCACCCCTCCACTTT. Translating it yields CASSDAGGASNSPLHF.

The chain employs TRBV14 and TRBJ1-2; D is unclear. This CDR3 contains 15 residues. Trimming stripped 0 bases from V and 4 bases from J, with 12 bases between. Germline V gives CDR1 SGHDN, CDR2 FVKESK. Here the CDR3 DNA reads TGTGCCAGCAGCCAAGATTCCGGGAACTCCTATGGCTACACCTTC. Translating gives CASSQDSGNSYGYTF.

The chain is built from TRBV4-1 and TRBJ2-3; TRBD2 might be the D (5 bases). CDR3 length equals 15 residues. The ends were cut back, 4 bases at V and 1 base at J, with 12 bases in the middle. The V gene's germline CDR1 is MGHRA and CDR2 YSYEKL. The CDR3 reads CASSPIGLGTDTQYF. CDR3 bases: TGCGCCAGCAGCCCGATCGGACTCGGCACAGATACGCAGTATTTT.

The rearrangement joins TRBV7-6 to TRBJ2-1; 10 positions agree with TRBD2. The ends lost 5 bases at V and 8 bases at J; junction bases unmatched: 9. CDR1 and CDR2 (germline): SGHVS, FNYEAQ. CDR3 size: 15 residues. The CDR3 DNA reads TGTGCCAGCAGCGCGAGCGGGGGGGCTTTTGATGAGCAGTTCTTC. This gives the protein CASSASGGAFDEQFF.

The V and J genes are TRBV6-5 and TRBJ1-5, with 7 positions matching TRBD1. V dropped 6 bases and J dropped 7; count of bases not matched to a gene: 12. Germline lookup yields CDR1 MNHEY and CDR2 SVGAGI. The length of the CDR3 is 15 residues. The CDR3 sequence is CASRPTPGGPQPQHF. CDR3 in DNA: TGTGCCAGCAGGCCAACTCCAGGGGGGCCCCAGCCCCAGCATTTT.

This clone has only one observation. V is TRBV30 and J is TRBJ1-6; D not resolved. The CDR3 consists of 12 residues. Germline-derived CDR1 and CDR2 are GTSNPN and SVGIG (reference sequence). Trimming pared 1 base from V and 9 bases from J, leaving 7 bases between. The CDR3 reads CAWSEPGSPLHF. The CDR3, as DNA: TGTGCCTGGAGTGAGCCCGGTTCACCCCTCCACTTT.

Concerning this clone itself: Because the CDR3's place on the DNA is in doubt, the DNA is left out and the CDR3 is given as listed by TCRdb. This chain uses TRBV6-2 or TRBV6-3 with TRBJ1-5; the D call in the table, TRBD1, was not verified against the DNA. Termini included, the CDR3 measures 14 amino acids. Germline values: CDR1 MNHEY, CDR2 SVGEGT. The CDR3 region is CASSSSEGARPQHF.

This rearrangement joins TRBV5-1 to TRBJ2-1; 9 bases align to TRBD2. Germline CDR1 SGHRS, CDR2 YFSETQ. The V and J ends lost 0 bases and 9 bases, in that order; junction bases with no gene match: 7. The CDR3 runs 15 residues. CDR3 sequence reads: CASSLVAGGNSEQFF. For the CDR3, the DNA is TGCGCCAGCAGCTTGGTGGCGGGGGGGAACAGTGAGCAGTTCTTC.

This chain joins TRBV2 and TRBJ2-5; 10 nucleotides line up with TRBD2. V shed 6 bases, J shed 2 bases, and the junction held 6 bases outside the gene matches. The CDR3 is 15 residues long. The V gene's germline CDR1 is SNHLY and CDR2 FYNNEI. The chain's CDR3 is CASRRLAGAQETQYF. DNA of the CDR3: TGTGCCAGCAGACGGCTAGCGGGGGCTCAAGAGACCCAGTACTTC.

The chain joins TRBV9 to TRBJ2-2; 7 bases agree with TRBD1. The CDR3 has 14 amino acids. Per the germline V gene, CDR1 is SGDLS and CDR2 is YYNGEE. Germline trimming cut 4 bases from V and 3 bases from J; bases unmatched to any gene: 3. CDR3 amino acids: CASSTTGYTGELFF. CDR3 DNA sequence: TGTGCCAGCAGCACGACAGGGTACACCGGGGAGCTGTTTTTT.